Below, 26 T cell receptor beta chains from the same sample are listed, as sequenced in a study of blood T cell repertoires in COVID-19. The assay was immunoSEQ multiplex PCR, and TCRdb's table has in-frame clones only and misses some. The sample lists 250,000 or so clones; roughly four fifths were seen once. Material for sequencing was PBMCs or T cells enriched from blood (not recorded which). The receptors here all came from a man aged 50 or older who had recovered from COVID-19.

This chain uses TRBV18 with TRBJ2-7; D not resolved. Germline lookup yields CDR1 KGHSH and CDR2 LQKENI. The V end was cut by 6 bases, the J end by 2 bases, with 11 bases between. This CDR3 is 13 amino acids long. This CDR3 reads CASSPTSTYEQYF. The CDR3 nucleotides read TGTGCCAGCTCCCCGACATCGACCTACGAGCAGTACTTC.

The genes are TRBV30 and TRBJ2-2; tentatively, D is TRBD2 (5 bases). V was pared by 1 base and J by 9 bases, with 15 bases between. CDR3 length: 14 amino acids. CDR1 and CDR2 from the germline V gene are GTSNPN and SVGIG (reference sequence). The CDR3 spells CAWSALLGFRELFF. For the CDR3, the DNA is TGTGCCTGGAGTGCCTTACTAGGGTTCCGGGAGCTGTTTTTT.

V usage is TRBV24-1 and J usage is TRBJ2-5; D perhaps matches TRBD1 (6 bases). Germline values: CDR1 KGHDR, CDR2 SFDVKD. This CDR3 contains 15 residues. The ends were cut back, 3 bases at V and 2 bases at J, with 12 bases in the middle. The CDR3 DNA follows: TGTGCCACCAGTGATAAACAGGGTAATCAAGAGACCCAGTACTTC. It specifies CATSDKQGNQETQYF.

The count of this clone is one. The chain employs TRBV3-1 (or the pseudogene TRBV3-2) and TRBJ2-5; the D gene is possibly TRBD2 (5 bases). The CDR3 has 16 residues. The germline V gene encodes CDR1 LGHDT and CDR2 YNNKEL (reference sequence). The V gene lost 4 bases and the J gene lost 5 bases, with 20 bases spanning the gap. CDR3 residues: CASSPASRAAQETQYF. DNA of the CDR3: TGTGCCAGCAGCCCGGCCTCGAGAGCGGCCCAGGAGACCCAGTACTTC.

The rearrangement joins TRBV14 to TRBJ1-2, with 11 bases fitting TRBD1. J was trimmed by 7 bases and V by 3 bases; bases with no gene match: 7. CDR1 SGHDN and CDR2 FVKESK come from the germline V gene. The CDR3 runs 15 residues. CDR3 sequence reads: CASSQRPGTGGGYTF. The CDR3 nucleotides are TGTGCCAGCAGCCAGCGACCCGGGACAGGGGGTGGCTACACCTTC.

This clone was observed a single time. J is TRBJ2-7 and V is TRBV7-6; 9 bases are shared with TRBD1. Looked up from germline, CDR1 is SGHVS and CDR2 is FNYEAQ. This CDR3 contains 15 residues. V trimming: 7 bases; J trimming: 2 bases; junction bases outside the gene matches: 9. This CDR3 is CASKPGTGPTYEQYF. CDR3 DNA: TGTGCCAGCAAGCCCGGGACAGGGCCAACCTACGAGCAGTACTTC.

The rearrangement links TRBV5-1 to TRBJ2-7, with 11 nucleotides matching TRBD1. Germline V CDR1 and CDR2: SGHRS, YFSETQ. This CDR3 is 14 amino acids long. Germline trimming cut 6 bases from V and 3 bases from J; bases unmatched to any gene: 5. The CDR3 coding sequence is TGCGCCAGCACTAGGGACAGGGGGAACTACGAGCAGTACTTC. Its translation is CASTRDRGNYEQYF. Full variable domain (rest looked up from reference TRBV5-1 and TRBJ2-7): KAGVTQTPRYLIKTRGQQVTLSCSPISGHRSVSWYQQTPGQGLQFLFEYFSETQRNKGNFPGRFSGRQFSNSRSEMNVSTLELGDSALYLCASTRDRGNYEQYFGPGTRLTVT.

This sequence joins TRBV9 and TRBJ1-5; unclear D gene. The CDR3 is made up of 14 amino acids. Germline CDR1 reads SGDLS; CDR2 reads YYNGEE. Deletions cut 3 bases from V and 3 bases from J, with 10 bases between. CDR3 DNA: TGTGCCAGCAGCGCGGGGTCCCCCAATCAGCCCCAGCATTTT. Translated: CASSAGSPNQPQHF. The full variable domain, with the rest looked up from reference TRBV9 and TRBJ1-5, is DSGVTQTPKHLITATGQRVTLRCSPRSGDLSVYWYQQSLDQGLQFLIQYYNGEERAKGNILERFSAQQFPDLHSELNLSSLELGDSALYFCASSAGSPNQPQHFGDGTRLSIL.

This rearrangement joins TRBV3-1 (or the pseudogene TRBV3-2) to TRBJ2-7; 10 bases are shared with TRBD1. The CDR3 covers 14 residues. V was clipped by 2 bases and J by 6 bases; unmatched bases: 4. CDR1 and CDR2 (germline): LGHDT, YNNKEL (reference sequence). The CDR3 spells CASSQRQGAAEQYF. The CDR3 DNA reads TGTGCCAGCAGCCAACGACAGGGGGCGGCCGAGCAGTACTTC.

This chain connects TRBV5-6 to TRBJ2-7; no firm D call. Between the trimmed V and J ends, which lost 0 bases and 1 base, there was a span of 5 bases. There are 13 residues in the CDR3. Germline V gives CDR1 SGHDT, CDR2 YYEEEE. The CDR3 DNA reads TGTGCCAGCAGCTTGGGAGCGTCCTACGAGCAGTACTTC. Translation: CASSLGASYEQYF.

V gene TRBV23-1 combines with J gene TRBJ1-2; 7 nucleotides line up with TRBD1. TRBV23-1 belongs to the ORF category, with a function that is uncertain. V shed 0 bases and J 9 bases; nucleotides not matched to a gene: 13. The CDR3 loop spans 16 amino acids. The CDR3 DNA sequence: TGCGCCAGCAGTCAATCCCTAACAGGGGCCGAATTGAGCTACACCTTC. Translated: CASSQSLTGAELSYTF.

This chain uses TRBV2 with TRBJ2-2; weak D call: TRBD1 (5 bases). Deletions cut 8 bases from V and 1 base from J, with 11 bases between. Germline V CDR1 and CDR2: SNHLY, FYNNEI. The CDR3 has 14 residues. The CDR3, as DNA: TGTGCCAGCGTTGGGGCAGGGAACACCGGGGAGCTGTTTTTT. This sequence encodes CASVGAGNTGELFF. Filled out from reference TRBV2 and TRBJ2-2, the complete variable domain reads EPEVTQTPSHQVTQMGQEVILRCVPISNHLYFYWYRQILGQKVEFLVSFYNNEISEKSEIFDDQFSVERPDGSNFTLKIRSTKLEDSAMYFCASVGAGNTGELFFGEGSRLTVL.

The chain combines TRBV7-9 with TRBJ2-2; 7 bases fit TRBD2. The V gene end was trimmed by 8 bases and the J gene end by 0 bases; junction bases not matched to a gene: 15. This CDR3 spans 18 amino acids. CDR1 and CDR2 from the germline V gene are SEHNR and FQNEAQ (reference sequence). This CDR3 reads CASFPSGGGAANTGELFF. DNA of the CDR3: TGTGCCAGCTTCCCTAGTGGCGGGGGAGCCGCGAACACCGGGGAGCTGTTTTTT.

The gene calls are TRBV12-3 or TRBV12-4 and TRBJ2-1; D gene unclear. The CDR3 extends over 12 amino acids. V was shortened by 5 bases and J by 11 bases, with 13 bases between the two germline ends. In DNA, the CDR3 is TGTGCCAGCAGTATATACCCGGAGCAGCAGTTCTTC. Translation: CASSIYPEQQFF.

The chain has TRBV24-1 and TRBJ2-1; 9 nucleotides match TRBD2. After removal of 6 bases from V and 7 bases from J, the junction contained 3 bases not matched to a gene. CDR3 size: 13 residues. The V gene's germline CDR1 is KGHDR and CDR2 SFDVKD. The CDR3 DNA reads as TGTGCCACCAGTAATAGCGGGAGTAATGAGCAGTTCTTC. Translating it yields CATSNSGSNEQFF.

The J gene is TRBJ2-3, the V gene TRBV5-4, with 11 positions matching TRBD2. CDR1 is SGHNT and CDR2 is YYREEE in the germline V gene (reference sequence). This CDR3 spans 15 amino acids. The trim removed 2 bases at V and 6 bases at J, leaving 5 bases unmatched. The CDR3 reads CASSFDSGRADTQYF. The CDR3 nucleotides read TGTGCCAGCAGCTTTGATAGCGGGAGGGCGGATACGCAGTATTTT.

The chain combines TRBV6-5 with TRBJ2-1, with D unclear. CDR3 length: 15 residues. V was cut by 0 bases and J by 1 base, with 7 bases left in between. The V gene's germline CDR1 is MNHEY and CDR2 SVGAGI. In nucleotides, the CDR3 is TGTGCCAGCAGTTACTCTAGTGGTTCCTACAATGAGCAGTTCTTC. It encodes CASSYSSGSYNEQFF.

This chain joins TRBV5-4 and TRBJ1-3; D is ambiguous. This CDR3 comprises 17 residues. CDR1 SGHNT and CDR2 YYREEE come from the germline V gene (reference sequence). Trimming removed 0 bases from V and 0 bases from J, with 13 bases in between. CDR3 DNA sequence: TGTGCCAGCAGCTTGGGGCTTTCCGTCCCCTCTGGAAACACCATATATTTT. Its translation: CASSLGLSVPSGNTIYF.

V is TRBV3-1 (or the pseudogene TRBV3-2) and J is TRBJ1-5; D unclear. Per germline, CDR1 LGHDT and CDR2 YNNKEL (reference sequence). The CDR3 is 13 amino acids. V was pared by 0 bases and J by 6 bases, with 6 bases between. The CDR3, as DNA: TGTGCCAGCAGCCAAGATCCGGGTCAGCCCCAGCATTTT. Amino acids: CASSQDPGQPQHF.

The rearrangement joins TRBV28 to TRBJ1-1, with 8 bases aligning to TRBD1. V lost 3 bases and J lost 1; bases outside the gene matches: 7. The CDR3 has 16 residues. Germline loops: CDR1 MDHEN, CDR2 SYDVKM. The CDR3 DNA reads as TGTGCCAGCAGTTTCCCCAGGGGGCCTTCGAACACTGAAGCTTTCTTT. Its protein is CASSFPRGPSNTEAFF.

The chain employs TRBV7-2 and TRBJ1-4, with D uncertain. Germline CDR1 reads SGHTA; CDR2 reads FQGNSA. CDR3 length equals 14 residues. V was trimmed by 1 base and J by 7 bases, leaving 10 bases between them. CDR3 in amino acids: CASSLGSRFEKLFF. As DNA, the CDR3 is TGTGCCAGCAGCTTAGGGTCCAGGTTTGAAAAACTGTTTTTT.

This chain joins TRBV28 and TRBJ1-4; 7 bases map to TRBD1. The V gene's germline CDR1 is MDHEN and CDR2 SYDVKM. The CDR3 is 16 residues long. Trimming removed 5 bases from V and 5 bases from J; junction bases left unmatched: 11. CDR3 in amino acids: CASSPTTGSRNEKLFF. In DNA form, the CDR3 reads TGTGCCAGCAGTCCAACGACAGGGTCACGGAATGAAAAACTGTTTTTT.

This chain links TRBV10-3 with TRBJ2-5, with TRBD1 matching 12 bases. Trimming took 7 bases from V and 3 from J; bases not matched to a gene: 6. CDR3 length: 15 amino acids. Germline CDR1 ENHRY, CDR2 SYGVKD. CDR3 sequence (DNA): TGTGCCATCACGGGCGGGACAGGGGGCGAAGAGACCCAGTACTTC. Translated, it gives CAITGGTGGEETQYF.

This clone was picked up one time. This chain uses TRBV19 with TRBJ1-2; D not resolved. The germline V and J ends were trimmed by 1 base and 4 bases, with 10 bases remaining between them. CDR1 and CDR2 (germline): LNHDA, SQIVND (reference sequence). This CDR3 is built from 14 residues. Here the CDR3 reads CASSIVRVPYGYTF. The CDR3 nucleotides are TGTGCCAGTAGTATAGTCCGAGTCCCCTATGGCTACACCTTC.

This clone was counted a few times. The chain joins TRBV5-1 to TRBJ1-1; D gene ambiguous. The germline V and J ends were trimmed by 3 bases and 4 bases, with 13 bases remaining between them. Germline CDR1 and CDR2: SGHRS and YFSETQ. This CDR3 region has 14 residues. This CDR3 is CASSSEGRRTEAFF. For the CDR3, the DNA is TGCGCCAGCAGCTCGGAGGGTCGGCGCACTGAAGCTTTCTTT.

The rearrangement joins TRBV7-2 to TRBJ2-1; 13 bases are a match to TRBD2. The CDR3 is 16 residues long. V lost 3 bases to trimming and J lost 8 bases; unmatched junction nucleotides: 7. Germline V lookup: CDR1 SGHTA, CDR2 FQGNSA. The CDR3: CASSFTSGGARDEQFF. For the CDR3, the DNA is TGTGCCAGCAGCTTTACTAGCGGGGGGGCGAGGGATGAGCAGTTCTTC. Together with reference TRBV7-2 and TRBJ2-1, the CDR3 gives the full variable domain: GAGVSQSPSNKVTEKGKDVELRCDPISGHTALYWYRQSLGQGLEFLIYFQGNSAPDKSGLPSDRFSAERTGGSVSTLTIQRTQQEDSAVYLCASSFTSGGARDEQFFGPGTRLTVL.